This T cell receptor beta chain was retrieved from a study of prognosis after radiotherapy for stage I lung cancer. As for the study in general: Among the non-small cell lung cancer patients, all were considered medically inoperable. The study's findings and limits: Lower Shannon entropy after stereotactic body radiation therapy was observed in patients who went on to develop distant metastases. Clone counts measured for unique TCRs fell after stereotactic body radiation therapy, median around 9,500 versus 6,500.

Amplification of the TCR beta CDR3 (from genomic DNA) was done by two-round multiplex PCR. Round one of PCR was performed, and it used primers specific to each TRBV and TRBJ gene. TCRdb fed the multiplex PCR reads into MiXCR, producing one record per CDR3 protein. The sample holds around 30,000 distinct CDR3 sequences, about 30% seen once. As regards this clonotype: What it binds is not known.

The V gene's germline CDR1 is MNHGY and CDR2 SAAAGT. CDR3 length: 14 amino acids. Trimming left V 7 bases short and J 2 bases short, with 14 bases between. Sequencing was performed on PBMCs, taken before or after stereotactic body radiation therapy (not recorded which). The sequence was obtained from a donor over 45 with non-small cell lung cancer. The rearrangement joins TRBV6-8 to TRBJ1-1; D gene uncertain. CDR3 DNA: TGTGCCAGCATCCACCTTGGGTATAACACTGAAGCTTTCTTT. Its translation: CASIHLGYNTEAFF.